The 5 T cell receptor beta chains below come from one sample, sequenced in a study of T cell responses to AZD1222 COVID-19 vaccine. Here immunoSEQ multiplex PCR was the method, and the copy in TCRdb shows in-frame clones only, minus some. Among 150,000 to 200,000 clones listed, 75% to 90% were seen once. The sample consisted of peripheral blood, taken on day 0 of MenACWY control vaccination. The receptors originated from an adult in good health.

For this clone: The junction and the germline gene differ at one end; a read error may be behind it. This chain joins TRBV6-1 and TRBJ2-7; 7 bases line up with TRBD2. The CDR3 sequence is 16 residues long. In germline, CDR1 is MNHNS, CDR2 SASEGT. The CDR3 DNA follows: TGTGCCAGCAGAGAAGACCGGGCCGCGGGAGTCTACGAGCAGTACTTC. This translates into CASREDRAAGVYEQYF.

The CDR3 region has the DNA TGTGCCAGCAGTTTATGGACAGGGGGCAGGGACGAGCAGTACTTC. Its translation is CASSLWTGGRDEQYF. J is TRBJ2-7 and V is TRBV28; 10 nucleotides match TRBD1. The J segment lost 5 bases and the V segment lost 0 bases, leaving 4 bases of the junction unmatched. Germline V gene lookup returns CDR1 MDHEN and CDR2 SYDVKM. CDR3 length: 15 residues.

This chain joins TRBV5-6 and TRBJ1-2; the match to TRBD1 covers 9 bases. Trimming at V came to 4 bases and at J to 8 bases, leaving 12 bases not matched to a gene. CDR1 SGHDT and CDR2 YYEEEE come from the germline V gene. The CDR3 is 15 amino acids. CDR3 amino acids: CASSGRTGDFFGYTF. The CDR3 DNA follows: TGTGCCAGCAGCGGGCGGACAGGGGATTTTTTCGGCTACACCTTC.

This chain uses TRBV7-2 with TRBJ1-5; D remains unclear. Germline CDR1 is SGHTA and CDR2 is FQGNSA. This CDR3 has 15 residues. V lost 1 base and J 4 bases, leaving 11 bases between the germline ends. The CDR3 nucleotides read TGTGCCAGCAGCTTAGGTCGGCAGGTAAATCAGCCCCAGCATTTT. Its protein product is CASSLGRQVNQPQHF.

The rearrangement uses TRBV29-1 and TRBJ1-1; possibly TRBD1 for D (6 bases). CDR3 length: 15 residues. Trimming left V 5 bases short and J 0 bases short, with 16 bases between. Germline CDR1 and CDR2: SQVTM and ANQGSEA. Here the CDR3 DNA reads TGCAGCGTTTCAGGGGAATTTGGTTTGAACACTGAAGCTTTCTTT. As protein: CSVSGEFGLNTEAFF. The whole variable domain, filled in from reference TRBV29-1 and TRBJ1-1, reads SAVISQKPSRDICQRGTSLTIQCQVDSQVTMMFWYRQQPGQSLTLIATANQGSEATYESGFVIDKFPISRPNLTFSTLTVSNMSPEDSSIYLCSVSGEFGLNTEAFFGQGTRLTVV.